The sequence of this T cell receptor (beta chain) was determined in a study of Graves' ophthalmopathy and Graves' hyperthyroidism. TCR beta CDR3 amplification used RNA transcripts. The first-round RT-PCR employed HTBI primers together with the Qiagen OneStep RT-PCR kit. A multiplex PCR was then performed as the second round. TCRdb itself ran the multiplex PCR reads through MiXCR, one entry per CDR3 protein. There are some 1.1 million distinct CDR3 sequences in the sample; less than 45% occur only once, and 11% lies in the top ten. Per germline, CDR1 MGHDK and CDR2 SYGVNS. Trimming removed 3 bases from V and 2 bases from J, with 13 bases in between. The CDR3 spans 15 residues.

The receptor's source is an adult man with Graves' hyperthyroidism. This chain links TRBV25-1 with TRBJ1-2; D remains unclear. Sequencing was performed on peripheral blood or thyroid tissue (not recorded which). CDR3 in amino acids: CASSDMSGKNYGYTF. Here the CDR3 DNA reads TGTGCCAGCAGTGACATGTCGGGGAAAAACTATGGCTACACCTTC.